This is a list of T cell receptor beta chains from one sample in a study of shared clonotypes between healthy human individuals. The method was immunoSEQ multiplex PCR; TCRdb's version includes in-frame clones alone and lacks a portion of them. The data hold about 660,000 clones, with 74% observed a single time. The sequenced material came from memory CD4+ T cells sorted from blood. The receptors here all came from a woman under 40 in good health. The conserved cysteine and the conserved F or W are not part of the CDR3 here.

V gene	J gene	CDR3 protein
TRBV11-2	TRBJ1-2	ASSTTVNTSPNYGYT
TRBV9	TRBJ2-5	ASSVSQTQETQY
TRBV6-1	TRBJ2-5	ASSARGRGETQY
TRBV7-2	TRBJ2-7	ASSLGEYEQY
TRBV5-1	TRBJ2-5	ASSFLGVQETQY
TRBV7-3	TRBJ2-1	ASSLQGSSYNEQF
TRBV6-6	TRBJ1-5	ASSFDTEQPQH
TRBV28	TRBJ1-2	ASSPDRYYGYT
TRBV6-5	TRBJ2-7	ASTSNRAYEQY
TRBV25-1	TRBJ2-3	ASSARTSSYLSTDTQY
TRBV5-1	TRBJ2-1	ASRGTLAGGNEQF
TRBV5-1	TRBJ2-7	ASSPGTGRLYEQY
TRBV4-1	TRBJ2-7	ASSPGGYEQY
TRBV14	TRBJ2-1	ASSQDRPSGYNEQF
TRBV6-1	TRBJ2-7	ASSEYVSKTGFDYEQY
TRBV18	TRBJ2-7	ASSSTGSLYEQY
TRBV5-4	TRBJ2-7	ASTDGQRSYEQY
TRBV30	TRBJ1-5	AWSLTGVQPQH
TRBV12-2	TRBJ2-1	ASRFLGYEQF
TRBV7-6	TRBJ1-5	ASSSGSNQPQH
TRBV5-1	TRBJ2-2	ASSSMGASGTGELF
TRBV7-8	TRBJ2-3	ASSFSSGTGASTDTQY
TRBV10-3	TRBJ2-3	AISTGLTQY
TRBV11-2	TRBJ1-4	ASSLLWATNEKLF
TRBV7-2	TRBJ2-3	ASSLAWGSTDTQY
TRBV12-5	TRBJ1-1	ASGLPGVVNTEAF
TRBV5-1	TRBJ1-2	ASSKRDRDYGYT
TRBV7-9	TRBJ2-7	ASSLLAGAYEQY
TRBV27	TRBJ1-2	ASSLQGAGHGYT
TRBV5-4	TRBJ2-7	ASSFDRGPRQY
TRBV21-1	TRBJ2-5	ASSCSAGTSQETQY
TRBV28	TRBJ1-6	ASSPRNSPLH
TRBV5-1	TRBJ2-3	ASSLLGGGPEDTQY
TRBV28	TRBJ2-3	ASSLYPWGGEEAQY
TRBV4-2	TRBJ2-6	ASSQVEGGSGANVLT
TRBV13	TRBJ2-3	ASSSIRTGVFTQY
TRBV29-1	TRBJ2-1	SVERGSGSSYNEQF
TRBV5-1	TRBJ2-1	ASSTRGLELGEQF
TRBV14	TRBJ2-1	ASSSGGPNEQF
TRBV19	TRBJ2-7	ASSSQPSYEQY
TRBV25-1	TRBJ2-3	ASSALPGGQGVTDTQY
TRBV30	TRBJ1-5	AWSGQTYVSQH
TRBV5-1	TRBJ2-1	ASSLAFNLYNEQF
TRBV7-9	TRBJ2-1	ASSSGLAGHNEQF
TRBV27	TRBJ2-1	AVRGGWVNEQF
TRBV11-2	TRBJ2-7	ASSSTGLAGAEQY
TRBV5-8	TRBJ2-5	ASSLVGQETQY
TRBV4-1	TRBJ2-1	ASSQGWARGYNEQF
TRBV18	TRBJ2-7	ASSPGAERTYEQY
TRBV11-3	TRBJ2-5	ASSEGETQY
TRBV15	TRBJ2-5	ATRNRDPSETQY
TRBV5-5	TRBJ1-1	ASSLVGQSNTEAF
TRBV27	TRBJ1-2	ASSSQGGSLGYGYT
TRBV19	TRBJ1-2	ATNVRDGNYGYT
TRBV28	TRBJ2-2	ASSLEEGGYLNTGELF